This passage covers 32 T cell receptor beta chains from one sample sequenced in a study of blood T cell repertoires in COVID-19. Some clones are missing from TCRdb's copy, which holds only in-frame ones; the method was immunoSEQ multiplex PCR. The data show about 49,000 clones, approximately 93% seen once. Sequencing was carried out using peripheral blood. These receptors all stem from a man in his sixties with COVID-19, enrolled during active disease.

The V gene is TRBV7-2, the J gene TRBJ2-7, with 8 bases lining up with TRBD1. The length of the CDR3 is 15 residues. V shed 5 bases, J shed 2 bases, and the junction held 8 bases outside the gene matches. The germline CDR1 and CDR2 sequences are SGHTA and FQGNSA. The CDR3 coding sequence is TGTGCCAGCAGCGTACAGGGGACAGGAACCTACGAGCAGTACTTC. It yields the protein CASSVQGTGTYEQYF.

CDR3 region: CASSFSILGTEQYF. The DNA for the CDR3 is TGTGCCAGCAGTTTCTCCATCCTCGGGACAGAGCAGTACTTC. This chain links TRBV27 with TRBJ2-7, with D perhaps TRBD1 (6 bases). This CDR3 region has 14 residues. The V gene's germline CDR1 is MNHEY and CDR2 SMNVEV (reference sequence). The V gene lost 3 bases and the J gene lost 7 bases, with 16 bases spanning the gap.

This chain joins TRBV18 and TRBJ2-7; 10 positions agree with TRBD1. Germline V lookup: CDR1 KGHSH, CDR2 LQKENI. V trimming: 3 bases; J trimming: 4 bases; junction bases outside the gene matches: 3. This CDR3 region has 14 residues. DNA of the CDR3: TGTGCCAGCTCACCCGGGACAGGGGCTTACGAGCAGTACTTC. It codes for CASSPGTGAYEQYF.

This rearrangement joins TRBV4-2 to TRBJ1-3; D unclear. The CDR3 covers 15 residues. Trimming stripped 0 bases from V and 2 bases from J, with 8 bases between. From germline, CDR1 is LGHNA and CDR2 YNFKEQ. As DNA, the CDR3 is TGTGCCAGCAGCCAAGAACCAGTTCCTGGAAACACCATATATTTT. It yields the protein CASSQEPVPGNTIYF.

V usage is TRBV5-1 and J usage is TRBJ2-1, with 14 bases lining up with TRBD2. Germline V lookup: CDR1 SGHRS, CDR2 YFSETQ. The junction had 4 bases not matched to a gene; V was cut back by 4 bases and J by 7 bases. The CDR3 is 15 amino acids. The CDR3 sequence: CASSARLAGGNEQFF. The CDR3 nucleotides are TGCGCCAGCAGCGCTAGACTAGCGGGGGGGAATGAGCAGTTCTTC.

V is TRBV19 and J is TRBJ1-1, with TRBD1 as a possible D gene (6 bases). V was shortened by 7 bases and J by 1 base, with 7 bases between the two germline ends. In germline, CDR1 is LNHDA, CDR2 SQIVND (reference sequence). The CDR3 is made up of 12 amino acids. DNA for the CDR3: TGTGCCAGTACCAGGGGGAACACTGAAGCTTTCTTT. This codes for CASTRGNTEAFF.

The rearrangement links TRBV24-1 to TRBJ2-3; D is ambiguous. From germline, CDR1 is KGHDR and CDR2 SFDVKD. The CDR3 runs to 13 residues. V lost 5 bases to trimming and J lost 4 bases, with 9 bases between them. The CDR3, as DNA: TGTGCCACCAGTGGGCCCCTGGCAGATACGCAGTATTTT. Amino acid sequence: CATSGPLADTQYF.

This rearrangement joins TRBV5-1 to TRBJ2-2, with 9 positions matching TRBD1. The CDR3 contains 16 residues. After removal of 5 bases from V and 6 bases from J, the junction contained 11 bases not matched to a gene. From germline, CDR1 is SGHRS and CDR2 YFSETQ. The DNA of the CDR3 is TGCGCCAGCAGGGGCGACAGGGGGAATCCGGCCGGGGAGCTGTTTTTT. As protein: CASRGDRGNPAGELFF.

The V gene is TRBV7-2, the J gene TRBJ2-7, with TRBD2 matching over 11 bases. Germline trimming cut 0 bases from V and 5 bases from J; bases unmatched to any gene: 6. Germline V CDR1 and CDR2: SGHTA, FQGNSA. The CDR3 length is 16 residues. The CDR3 nucleotides are TGTGCCAGCAGCTTAGCGGGGCTAGCGGGAGGTCACGAGCAGTACTTC. It codes for CASSLAGLAGGHEQYF.

The chain is built from TRBV6-6 and TRBJ2-1; 9 nucleotides align to TRBD1. V lost 1 base, J lost 3 bases, and 4 bases stayed unmatched. Germline V gene sequence: CDR1 MNHNY, CDR2 SVGAGI (reference sequence). The CDR3 extends over 16 amino acids. CDR3 DNA: TGTGCCAGCAGTTACTTTTCGACAGGGGGCTACAATGAGCAGTTCTTC. This translates into CASSYFSTGGYNEQFF.

This chain links TRBV5-1 with TRBJ2-1; TRBD2 might be the D (6 bases). The CDR3 is made up of 14 amino acids. Germline V CDR1 and CDR2: SGHRS, YFSETQ. The V end was cut by 0 bases, the J end by 5 bases, with 9 bases between. The CDR3 DNA reads TGCGCCAGCAGCTTGGGGAGGGCCGACAATGAGCAGTTCTTC. Its translation: CASSLGRADNEQFF.

V is TRBV19 and J is TRBJ2-7; 7 nucleotides match TRBD1. This CDR3 has 15 amino acids. Per germline, CDR1 LNHDA and CDR2 SQIVND (reference sequence). With 6 bases clipped from V and 0 bases from J, the junction kept 8 bases outside the gene matches. The CDR3 loop reads CASSTNRDSSYEQYF. In nucleotides, the CDR3 is TGTGCCAGTAGCACGAACCGGGACAGCTCCTACGAGCAGTACTTC.

The J gene is TRBJ1-5, the V gene TRBV7-9, with a possible D match to TRBD1 (5 bases). Trimming pared 5 bases from V and 7 bases from J, leaving 9 bases between. The CDR3 is 12 residues long. CDR1 is SEHNR and CDR2 is FQNEAQ in the germline V gene (reference sequence). The CDR3 region has the DNA TGTGCCAGCAGCCAGGGTGTCCAGCCCCAGCATTTT. Translated: CASSQGVQPQHF.

The V call is TRBV5-1, the J call TRBJ1-6, with 7 bases aligning to TRBD1. With 0 bases clipped from V and 9 bases from J, the junction kept 3 bases outside the gene matches. The CDR3 totals 14 residues. In germline, CDR1 is SGHRS, CDR2 YFSETQ. The CDR3 region has the DNA TGCGCCAGCAGCTTGGACAGGGGAGGTTCACCCCTCCACTTT. Protein sequence: CASSLDRGGSPLHF.

A few counts support this clone. The chain combines TRBV6-8 with TRBJ2-7, with TRBD1 matching over 10 bases. The CDR3 is 14 amino acids. Trimming took 5 bases from V and 4 from J; bases not matched to a gene: 5. Germline V gene lookup returns CDR1 MNHGY and CDR2 SAAAGT. The CDR3 DNA reads as TGTGCCAGCAGTCTAGGACAGGGGGATTACGAGCAGTACTTC. Protein product: CASSLGQGDYEQYF.

V usage is TRBV6-6 and J usage is TRBJ2-2; 14 nucleotides align to TRBD2. This CDR3 region has 17 residues. V dropped 5 bases and J dropped 5; count of bases not matched to a gene: 7. Germline-derived CDR1 and CDR2 are MNHNY and SVGAGI (reference sequence). CDR3 amino acids: CASSPGTSGGQTGELFF. The CDR3 bases are TGTGCCAGCAGTCCAGGGACTAGCGGGGGTCAGACCGGGGAGCTGTTTTTT.

The rearrangement joins TRBV7-3 to TRBJ2-1; TRBD2 agrees at 13 bases. Germline loops: CDR1 SGHTA, CDR2 FQGTGA. V shed 6 bases and J 5 bases; nucleotides not matched to a gene: 4. There are 15 residues in the CDR3. CDR3 sequence reads: CASRLAGGLNNEQFF. CDR3 bases: TGTGCCAGCAGACTAGCGGGAGGGCTCAACAATGAGCAGTTCTTC.

Only one count was recorded for this clone. The rearrangement uses TRBV10-2 and TRBJ1-1; TRBD1 might be the D (6 bases). Germline V CDR1 and CDR2: WSHSY, SAAADI. The V end lost 0 bases, the J end lost 3 bases, and 11 bases lay between the germline ends. There are 15 residues in the CDR3. The CDR3 region is CASSESKGGDTEAFF. CDR3 coding DNA: TGCGCCAGCAGTGAGTCTAAAGGGGGGGACACTGAAGCTTTCTTT.

The chain combines TRBV6-4 with TRBJ1-1, with 7 nucleotides matching TRBD1. The germline V gene has CDR1 MRHNA and CDR2 SNTAGT. J lost 1 base, V lost 6 bases, and 8 bases had no gene match. This CDR3 contains 15 residues. The CDR3 loop reads CASRGNRGENTEAFF. The DNA of the CDR3 is TGTGCCAGCAGGGGAAACAGGGGTGAGAACACTGAAGCTTTCTTT.

This chain links TRBV28 with TRBJ2-5, with 10 bases aligning to TRBD2. The CDR3 runs to 15 residues. Germline CDR1 MDHEN, CDR2 SYDVKM. V shed 5 bases, J shed 9 bases, and the junction held 12 bases outside the gene matches. This CDR3 is CASSTGLAVLLAQYF. CDR3 coding DNA: TGTGCCAGCAGTACTGGACTAGCGGTCCTTTTGGCCCAGTACTTC.

The chain uses TRBV11-3 and TRBJ2-1; D is perhaps TRBD2 (5 bases). The V and J ends lost 1 base and 7 bases respectively, with 14 bases between them. Looked up from germline, CDR1 is SGHNT and CDR2 is YENEEA. The CDR3 totals 15 residues. CDR3 loop: CASSLGRGTGNEQFF. CDR3 sequence (DNA): TGTGCCAGCAGCTTAGGACGGGGAACGGGGAATGAGCAGTTCTTC. The full variable domain, completed using reference TRBV11-3 and TRBJ2-1, is EAGVVQSPRYKIIEKKQPVAFWCNPISGHNTLYWYLQNLGQGPELLIRYENEEAVDDSQLPKDRFSAERLKGVDSTLKIQPAELGDSAVYLCASSLGRGTGNEQFFGPGTRLTVL.

This chain uses TRBV28 with TRBJ1-2; 8 bases are shared with TRBD1. Germline loops: CDR1 MDHEN, CDR2 SYDVKM. V shed 10 bases and J 7 bases; nucleotides not matched to a gene: 23. The CDR3 is 17 residues long. The CDR3 region has the DNA TGTGCCACCGAAGGAGCCGGGACAGGCCGCGCGACCAGTGGCTACACCTTC. Translation gives CATEGAGTGRATSGYTF.

In its sample, this clone was seen once. The V and J genes are TRBV29-1 and TRBJ1-2, with TRBD1 matching 11 bases. This CDR3 comprises 14 residues. Losses at the gene ends were 5 bases for V and 2 bases for J; bases not matched to a gene: 4. From germline, CDR1 is SQVTM and CDR2 ANQGSEA. Here the CDR3 reads CSVSWTGGNYGYTF. In DNA, the CDR3 is TGCAGCGTTTCGTGGACAGGGGGCAACTATGGCTACACCTTC.

J is TRBJ1-5 and V is TRBV12-3 or TRBV12-4; 7 bases are shared with TRBD1. The ends lost 6 bases at V and 4 bases at J; junction bases unmatched: 3. The CDR3 length is 13 residues. The DNA for the CDR3 is TGTGCCAGCAGCAGGACAGGTAATCAGCCCCAGCATTTT. Its translation is CASSRTGNQPQHF.

J is TRBJ2-7 and V is TRBV7-2; the D is unclear. This CDR3 has 16 amino acids. Germline lookup yields CDR1 SGHTA and CDR2 FQGNSA. Trimming cost V 3 bases and J 5 bases, with 20 bases left between them. CDR3 sequence: CASSFSSLSTRNEQYF. The CDR3 coding sequence is TGTGCCAGCAGCTTTAGCAGTCTGTCCACCCGCAACGAGCAGTACTTC.

The J gene is TRBJ2-2, the V gene TRBV4-2; TRBD2 matches at 7 bases. V shed 4 bases and J 3 bases; nucleotides not matched to a gene: 5. The germline V gene encodes CDR1 LGHNA and CDR2 YNFKEQ. This CDR3 is 15 amino acids long. The CDR3 sequence is CASSRAGADTGELFF. DNA of the CDR3: TGTGCCAGCAGCCGTGCGGGAGCAGACACCGGGGAGCTGTTTTTT.

The gene calls are TRBV7-9 and TRBJ1-4, with TRBD1 identical over 7 bases. J lost 5 bases, V lost 4 bases, and 7 bases had no gene match. Germline loops: CDR1 SEHNR, CDR2 FQNEAQ (reference sequence). The CDR3 is 15 residues long. CDR3 residues: CASSSGQAVNEKLFF. CDR3 bases: TGTGCCAGCAGCTCCGGACAGGCGGTGAATGAAAAACTGTTTTTT.

This chain uses TRBV7-3 with TRBJ2-2, with D possibly matching TRBD1 (6 bases). Trimming shortened V by 4 bases and J by 1 base, and 13 bases separated the two germline ends. This CDR3 contains 16 residues. CDR1 and CDR2 (germline): SGHTA, FQGTGA. For the CDR3, the DNA is TGTGCCAGCAGCTCCACCCCGGACAGGAACACCGGGGAGCTGTTTTTT. Its translation is CASSSTPDRNTGELFF.

J is TRBJ1-5 and V is TRBV29-1, with a weak D call TRBD1 (5 bases). Germline lookup yields CDR1 SQVTM and CDR2 ANQGSEA. Deletions cut 4 bases from V and 2 bases from J, with 12 bases between. The CDR3 loop spans 14 amino acids. The CDR3 DNA reads TGCAGCGTTGGGGACGGGGGACGCAATCAGCCCCAGCATTTT. Translating gives CSVGDGGRNQPQHF.

The chain uses TRBV9 and TRBJ2-1; 13 bases line up with TRBD2. The CDR3 sequence is 15 residues long. The V and J ends lost 4 bases and 5 bases, in that order; junction bases with no gene match: 3. Germline V gives CDR1 SGDLS, CDR2 YYNGEE. CDR3 sequence: CASSLGTSGNNEQFF. In DNA form, the CDR3 reads TGTGCCAGCAGCCTAGGGACTAGCGGGAACAATGAGCAGTTCTTC.

This chain connects TRBV30 to TRBJ2-6; possibly TRBD1 for D (6 bases). The CDR3 is 14 residues long. Per the germline V gene, CDR1 is GTSNPN and CDR2 is SVGIG (reference sequence). The V gene lost 1 base and the J gene lost 2 bases, with 6 bases spanning the gap. CDR3 region: CAWSEGAGANVLTF. CDR3 bases: TGTGCCTGGAGTGAGGGGGCTGGGGCCAACGTCCTGACTTTC.

V gene TRBV3-1 (or the pseudogene TRBV3-2) combines with J gene TRBJ1-6; 10 nucleotides match TRBD1. CDR1 and CDR2 from the germline V gene are LGHDT and YNNKEL (reference sequence). The CDR3 has 16 residues. V dropped 1 base and J dropped 7; count of bases not matched to a gene: 4. As DNA, the CDR3 is TGTGCCAGCAGCCAAGGACAGGGGGCTAAAAATTCACCCCTCCACTTT. This codes for CASSQGQGAKNSPLHF.